These T cell receptor beta chains were read from a single sample in a study of T cell responses to AZD1222 COVID-19 vaccine. Clones were read by immunoSEQ multiplex PCR, and TCRdb kept only the in-frame ones, dropping some. This repertoire shows about 110,000 clones, 70% to 90% found once; its top ten account for 3.2%. Sequenced material: peripheral blood, taken on day 0 of AZD1222 vaccination. The receptors were gathered from an adult in good health. Each CDR3 is given with its conserved first and last residue. The order of the fields is D gene, clone size, V gene, J gene, CDR3 DNA, CDR3 protein. The D gene is left open where the match is weak. The size of a clone is reported for some rows only, either as once, few or many, or as a class for expanded clones.

TRBD1,once,TRBV28,TRBJ1-1,TGTGCCAGCACCCTGGGGGACAGGTGGCAAGCTTTCTTT,CASTLGDRWQAFF
TRBD1,-,TRBV11-2,TRBJ1-1,TGTGCCAGCAGCTTAGATACCGTGACAGGGTTGAACACTGAAGCTTTCTTT,CASSLDTVTGLNTEAFF
-,-,TRBV19,TRBJ1-4,TGTGCCAGTAGTATAACGGCAGCTAATGAAAAACTGTTTTTT,CASSITAANEKLFF
TRBD2,-,TRBV5-1,TRBJ2-1,TGCGCCAGCAATGAGGGAGGGGCCAATGAGCAGTTCTTC,CASNEGGANEQFF
-,-,TRBV7-2,TRBJ2-2,TGTGCCAGCAGCTTTTCGCCTAGCACCGGGGAGCTGTTTTTT,CASSFSPSTGELFF
TRBD1,once,TRBV18,TRBJ2-5,TGTGCCAGCTCACCATCGACAGGGGATGAGACCCAGTACTTC,CASSPSTGDETQYF
-,-,TRBV9,TRBJ1-3,TGTGCCAGCAGCGTAGCAGGGTCTGGAAACACCATATATTTT,CASSVAGSGNTIYF
TRBD1,-,TRBV5-1,TRBJ2-1,TGCGCCAGCAGCACCTTGCGGCGGTCCCAGAACAGGGGGAGCAACAATGAGCAGTTCTTC,CASSTLRRSQNRGSNNEQFF
-,-,TRBV5-8,TRBJ1-1,TGTGCCAGCAGCTTGGGGATCGTGGGGGACACTGAAGCTTTCTTT,CASSLGIVGDTEAFF
TRBD1,-,TRBV7-2,TRBJ1-5,TGTGCCAGCAGCTTACGGGCACCGGGACAGGGCTCCGATCAGCCCCAGCATTTT,CASSLRAPGQGSDQPQHF
-,-,TRBV5-1,TRBJ2-2,TGCGCCAGCAGCTTACCACCAGCCGGGGAGCTGTTTTTT,CASSLPPAGELFF
TRBD2,-,TRBV6-4,TRBJ2-2,TGTGCCAGCAGTGGAAGGGTAGCGGGGGAAGGCACCGGGGAGCTGTTTTTT,CASSGRVAGEGTGELFF
-,-,TRBV5-6,TRBJ2-1,TGTGCCAGCAGCTTGGGTCTCAATGAGCAGTTCTTC,CASSLGLNEQFF
-,-,TRBV27,TRBJ2-6,TGTGCCAGCAGTAAATCAGGCTCTGGGGCCAACGTCCTGACTTTC,CASSKSGSGANVLTF
-,-,TRBV6-2/TRBV6-3,TRBJ2-7,TGTGCCAGCATCCCGACTAAGGTATCCTACGAGCAGTACTTC,CASIPTKVSYEQYF
-,-,TRBV7-2,TRBJ1-5,TGTGCCAGCAGCCTAGGGTACCTACAGGCTTCTCAGCCCCAGCATTTT,CASSLGYLQASQPQHF
-,once,TRBV6-5,TRBJ2-7,TGTGCCACCCCGAGACAGGAGTCCTACGAGCAGTACTTC,CATPRQESYEQYF
-,-,TRBV10-2,TRBJ2-1,TGCGCCAGCAGTGAGTCCTGGCGGGCCCCCCCCAATGAGCAGTTCTTC,CASSESWRAPPNEQFF
TRBD2,-,TRBV7-9,TRBJ2-1,TGTGCCAGCAGCTCGAGTTTGGGGGGGACTAACAATGAGCAGTTCTTC,CASSSSLGGTNNEQFF
-,-,TRBV6-1,TRBJ1-3,TGTGCCAGCAGTGAATCGAAGACAAATACTGGAAACACCATATATTTT,CASSESKTNTGNTIYF
TRBD1,once,TRBV10-3,TRBJ2-7,TGTGCCATCAGTAGACTACAGGGGTACGAGCAGTACTTC,CAISRLQGYEQYF
-,-,TRBV24-1,TRBJ1-2,TGTGCCACCAGTGATTTTAGCTATGGCTACACCTTC,CATSDFSYGYTF
TRBD2,once,TRBV18,TRBJ2-1,TGTGCCAGCTCATCCACTAGCGGGGGGGCCCCCAATGAGCAGTTCTTC,CASSSTSGGAPNEQFF
-,-,TRBV5-1,TRBJ1-3,TGCGCCAGCAGCTTAGGAGGGGCCTACTCTGGAAACACCATATATTTT,CASSLGGAYSGNTIYF
TRBD1,-,TRBV19,TRBJ1-1,TGTGCCAGTAGCCCGTGGACAGGGTTCCCGAACACTGAAGCTTTCTTT,CASSPWTGFPNTEAFF
-,-,TRBV6-4,TRBJ2-2,TGTGCCAGCAGTGACGTAGCGAACACCGGGGAGCTGTTTTTT,CASSDVANTGELFF
TRBD2,-,TRBV5-1,TRBJ2-3,TGCGCCAGCAGCAACCGACTAGCGGGAGGTCGCACTAGCACAGATACGCAGTATTTT,CASSNRLAGGRTSTDTQYF
TRBD1,-,TRBV5-4,TRBJ1-2,TGTGCCAGCAGCTTGGGGGACAGGGGAGATGGCTACACCTTC,CASSLGDRGDGYTF
-,-,TRBV6-1,TRBJ1-5,TGTGCCAGCAGTGAAAAGATAAGGGGCAATCAGCCCCAGCATTTT,CASSEKIRGNQPQHF
TRBD1,-,TRBV2,TRBJ1-1,TGTGCCAGCAGTGCGGACAGGGCTGGAACTGAAGCTTTCTTT,CASSADRAGTEAFF
-,-,TRBV29-1,TRBJ1-1,TGCAGCGTTGAAGTAGGAGATAACACTGAAGCTTTCTTT,CSVEVGDNTEAFF
-,-,TRBV19,TRBJ1-5,TGTGCCAGTGGGGGCAATCAGCCCCAGCATTTT,CASGGNQPQHF
-,-,TRBV19,TRBJ1-3,TGTGCCAGTAGTATCCGCGGGGACACCATATATTTT,CASSIRGDTIYF
-,-,TRBV7-3,TRBJ2-2,TGTGCCAGCAGCCCGTATCCGGGACAGAACACCGGGGAGCTGTTTTTT,CASSPYPGQNTGELFF
-,-,TRBV7-6,TRBJ2-3,TGTGCCAGCAGCCCCAGGGACCGGAACTTAAAGGATACGCAGTATTTT,CASSPRDRNLKDTQYF
TRBD2,-,TRBV5-1,TRBJ2-1,TGCGCCAGCAGCCAAACTAGCGGGGGGGCAAATGAGCAGTTCTTC,CASSQTSGGANEQFF
-,-,TRBV7-5,TRBJ2-7,TGTGCCAGAAGCTTCGACTACAGGTTGGGTAGCTCCTACGAGCAGTACTTC,CARSFDYRLGSSYEQYF
-,-,TRBV7-8,TRBJ2-3,TGTGCCAGCAGCCGGGGATCCGAGAACACAGATACGCAGTATTTT,CASSRGSENTDTQYF
-,once,TRBV15,TRBJ2-3,TGTGCCACCAGCAAGACTAGCACAGATACGCAGTATTTT,CATSKTSTDTQYF
-,once,TRBV7-9,TRBJ2-1,TGTGCCAGCAGCCCCCTAGCGCGGGCAGTTCTCTACAATGAGCAGTTCTTC,CASSPLARAVLYNEQFF
-,-,TRBV27,TRBJ1-4,TGTGCCAGCAGTCTCGAAAATGAAAAACTGTTTTTT,CASSLENEKLFF
-,-,TRBV18,TRBJ2-5,TGTGCCAGCTCACCACCGAGCAGGGGTGCTGGGGCTAGCCAAGAGACCCAGTACTTC,CASSPPSRGAGASQETQYF
TRBD2,-,TRBV7-9,TRBJ2-1,TGTGCCAGCAGCTCCCGCGGGCTAGCGGGTGCCTACAATGAGCAGTTCTTC,CASSSRGLAGAYNEQFF
-,-,TRBV19,TRBJ1-1,TGTGCCAGTAGTATCGCCAGGGGGAACACTGAAGCTTTCTTT,CASSIARGNTEAFF
-,-,TRBV18,TRBJ2-3,TGTGCCAGCTCACCACCCTCCCAGGCCTCCACAGATACGCAGTATTTT,CASSPPSQASTDTQYF
-,-,TRBV28,TRBJ1-5,TGTGCCAGCAGGACGAGCAATCAGCCCCAGCATTTT,CASRTSNQPQHF
TRBD1,-,TRBV12-3/TRBV12-4,TRBJ2-7,TGTGCCAGCAGTCCGACAGGGTCGTACGAGCAGTACTTC,CASSPTGSYEQYF
-,-,TRBV7-8,TRBJ2-3,TGTGCCAGCAGCCTACACGGGTCCCTTAGCACAGATACGCAGTATTTT,CASSLHGSLSTDTQYF
TRBD1,-,TRBV5-1,TRBJ2-1,TGCGCCAGCAGCGGGGGACAGGGACCCCCGCAGTTCTTC,CASSGGQGPPQFF
TRBD2,-,TRBV5-4,TRBJ2-7,TGTGCCAGCAGCTTTGGCGGGAGGGGTTACGAGCAGTACTTC,CASSFGGRGYEQYF
-,once,TRBV14,TRBJ2-2,TGTGCCAGCAGCCAAGATGCCTTAAACACCGGGGAGCTGTTTTTT,CASSQDALNTGELFF